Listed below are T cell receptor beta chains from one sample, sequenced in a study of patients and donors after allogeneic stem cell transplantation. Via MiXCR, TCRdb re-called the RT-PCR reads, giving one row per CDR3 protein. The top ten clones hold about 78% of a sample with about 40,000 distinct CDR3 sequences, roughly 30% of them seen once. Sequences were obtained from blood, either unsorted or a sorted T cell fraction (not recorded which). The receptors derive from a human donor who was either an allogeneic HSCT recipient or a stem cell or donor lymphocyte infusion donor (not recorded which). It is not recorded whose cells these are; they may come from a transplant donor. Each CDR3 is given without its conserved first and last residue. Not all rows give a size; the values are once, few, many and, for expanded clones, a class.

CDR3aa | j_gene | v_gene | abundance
ASSSWGETQY | TRBJ2-5 | TRBV7-6 | -
ASSHRTSGRRVETQY | TRBJ2-5 | TRBV4-1 | many
ASSLTYPSGRNNIQY | TRBJ2-4 | TRBV7-3 | few
ASSAHGTSGTLYQETQY | TRBJ2-5 | TRBV9 | once
SARRILAASPLH | TRBJ1-6 | TRBV20-1 | many
ASSSRRGRNSPLH | TRBJ1-6 | TRBV27 | many
ASSSRPTGVNIQY | TRBJ2-4 | TRBV27 | -
AIRPTPDTQY | TRBJ2-3 | TRBV10-3 | few
SATLGRAGQPQH | TRBJ1-5 | TRBV20-1 | many
SVEGQTDTQY | TRBJ2-3 | TRBV29-1 | -